The entry below describes one TCR beta chain. Its target is unknown. Regarding time point: week 11, during vaccination. The investigators gave 300 ug of mutant IDH1 20-mer peptide in each vaccine dose, together with topical imiquimod. This record comes from a study of a mutant IDH1 vaccine in newly diagnosed glioma. Whole-study context: Eight vaccine doses were administered to patients at weeks 1, 3, 5, 7, 11, 15, 19 and 23. Patients' prior therapy spanned radiotherapy, temozolomide, or both; most underwent both.

The J segment lost 3 bases and the V segment lost 0 bases, leaving 2 bases of the junction unmatched. The CDR3 covers 16 residues. Germline lookup yields CDR1 SGHTA and CDR2 FQGNSA. TCRdb's copy holds only in-frame clones and misses some; the assay was immunoSEQ multiplex PCR. The sample includes more than 50,000 clones, 89% of them seen just once. The sample was PBMCs, taken from a glioma patient whose treatment included an IDH1 peptide vaccine. The chain joins TRBV7-2 to TRBJ2-3, with 11 bases identical to TRBD2. This TCR was sampled from a man between 40 and 49 years old with glioma. The CDR3 bases are TGTGCCAGCAGCTTAGCCGTAGCGGGAGGGACAGATACGCAGTATTTT. Translated, it gives CASSLAVAGGTDTQYF.